Listed here is a single T cell receptor (beta chain). Its specificity is not known. An end of the junction does not agree with germline; a read error may underlie this. The authors took blood RNA from unsorted whole blood and also extracted germline DNA. This record comes from a study of tumor-infiltrating lymphocytes in primary liver carcinoma. Study-wide background: Patients underwent surgical resection for primary liver carcinoma.

Using a constant-region primer together with ProtoScript II reverse transcriptase, TCR beta cDNA was made from 450 to 600 ng of total RNA. Investigators got TCR beta libraries out of three nested multiplex PCR rounds, done with slightly modified ARM-PCR. The first two PCR rounds, roughly 10 cycles each, used TRBV1-TRBV30 forward primers and a C-beta reverse primer. MiXCR was run by TCRdb on the multiplex PCR reads, yielding one entry per CDR3 protein. In the table there are approximately 300,000 distinct CDR3 sequences, less than 75% of which are singletons. The CDR3 length is 12 residues. Germline V lookup: CDR1 SGHAT, CDR2 FQNNGV. General study results and limits: Compared with tumor region pairs, tumor-adjacent and tumor-blood pairs overlapped less.

The sample consisted of peripheral blood. The sequence came from a man aged 40-50 years with primary liver carcinoma and hepatitis B virus infection. This sequence joins TRBV11-2 and TRBJ2-7; D remains ambiguous. In nucleotides, the CDR3 is TGTGCCAGCAGCTTACCCTCCTACGAGCAGTGCTTC. This sequence encodes CASSLPSYEQCF.